The source of this T cell receptor beta chain is a study of T cell responses to AZD1222 COVID-19 vaccine. There are 15 residues in the CDR3. V lost 0 bases to trimming and J lost 4 bases, with 12 bases between them. Germline V gene lookup returns CDR1 MGHDK and CDR2 SYGVNS. This table comes from immunoSEQ multiplex PCR, and its TCRdb copy is limited to in-frame clones, with some not included. The sample consists of about 70,000 clones, 85% of them appearing once. The chain has TRBV25-1 and TRBJ1-2; tentatively, D is TRBD1 (5 bases). The source of this sequence is an adult in good health. Specimen: peripheral blood, collected on day 0 of AZD1222 vaccination. The CDR3 DNA sequence: TGTGCCAGCAGTGAATATGGAGGGGTGGGCTATGGCTACACCTTC. Its translation: CASSEYGGVGYGYTF.